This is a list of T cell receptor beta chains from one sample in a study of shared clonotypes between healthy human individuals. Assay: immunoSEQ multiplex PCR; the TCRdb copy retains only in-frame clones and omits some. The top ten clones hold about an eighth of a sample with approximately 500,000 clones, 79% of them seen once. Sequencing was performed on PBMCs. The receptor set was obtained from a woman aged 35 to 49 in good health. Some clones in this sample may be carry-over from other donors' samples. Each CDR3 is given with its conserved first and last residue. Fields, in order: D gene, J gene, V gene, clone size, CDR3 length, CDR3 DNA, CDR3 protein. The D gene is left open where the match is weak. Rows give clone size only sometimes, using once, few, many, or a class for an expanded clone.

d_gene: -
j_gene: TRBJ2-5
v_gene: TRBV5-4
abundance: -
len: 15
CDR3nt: TGTGCCAGCAGCTTGGGGTGGCGGGATGCGGGGACCCAGTACTTC
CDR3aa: CASSLGWRDAGTQYF

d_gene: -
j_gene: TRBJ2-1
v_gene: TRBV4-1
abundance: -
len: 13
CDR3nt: TGCGCCAGCAGCCAAGATCCAGGGTATGAGCAGTTCTTC
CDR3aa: CASSQDPGYEQFF

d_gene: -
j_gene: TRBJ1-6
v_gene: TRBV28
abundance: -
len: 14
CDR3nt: TGTGCCAGCAGTTTCTTGGGGGCAGGTTCACCCCTCCACTTT
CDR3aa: CASSFLGAGSPLHF

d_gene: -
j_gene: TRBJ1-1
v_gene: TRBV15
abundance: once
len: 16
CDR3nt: TGTGCCACCAGCAGATTACCGCCACAGGGAGACACTGAAGCTTTCTTT
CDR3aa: CATSRLPPQGDTEAFF

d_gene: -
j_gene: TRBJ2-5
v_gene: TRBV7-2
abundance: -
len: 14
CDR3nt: TGTGCCAGCAGCTTTGCTAGCCGTAAAGAGACCCAGTACTTC
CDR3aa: CASSFASRKETQYF

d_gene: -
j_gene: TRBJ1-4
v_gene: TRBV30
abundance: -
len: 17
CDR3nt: TGTGCCTGGAGTGCATTAGAACCGGGAGCCCTAAATGAAAAACTGTTTTTT
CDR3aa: CAWSALEPGALNEKLFF

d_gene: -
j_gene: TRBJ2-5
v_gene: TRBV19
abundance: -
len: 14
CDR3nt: TGTGCCAGTAGTACTATAACCGGGCAAGAGACCCAGTACTTC
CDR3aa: CASSTITGQETQYF

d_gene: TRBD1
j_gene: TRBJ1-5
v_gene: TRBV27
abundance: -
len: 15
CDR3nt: TGTGCCAGCAGTTTAGATTACCAGGGGGGTCAGCCCCAGCATTTT
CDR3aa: CASSLDYQGGQPQHF

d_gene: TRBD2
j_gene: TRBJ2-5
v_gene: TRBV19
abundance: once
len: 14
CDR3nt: TGTGCCAGTAGTATTGCTAGCGGGAGGGAGACCCAGTACTTC
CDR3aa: CASSIASGRETQYF

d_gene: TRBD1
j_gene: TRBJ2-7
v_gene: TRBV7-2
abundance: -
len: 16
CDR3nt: TGTGCCAGCAGCTTAGCCGGACAGGGGAGTCCCTACGAGCAGTACTTC
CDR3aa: CASSLAGQGSPYEQYF

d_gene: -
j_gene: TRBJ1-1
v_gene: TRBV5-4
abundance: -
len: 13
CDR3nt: TGTGCCAGCAGCTTGGGTGAGAACACTGAAGCTTTCTTT
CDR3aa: CASSLGENTEAFF

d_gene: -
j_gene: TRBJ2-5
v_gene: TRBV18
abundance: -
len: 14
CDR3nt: TGTGCCAGCTCACAAAAGGGCCGATCAGAGACCCAGTACTTC
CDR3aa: CASSQKGRSETQYF

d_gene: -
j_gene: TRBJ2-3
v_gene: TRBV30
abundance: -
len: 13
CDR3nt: TGTGCCTGGAGGGGGTCTGGCACAGATACGCAGTATTTT
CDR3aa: CAWRGSGTDTQYF

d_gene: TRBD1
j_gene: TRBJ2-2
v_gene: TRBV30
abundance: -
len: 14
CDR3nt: TGTGCCTGGAGTCCGCAGGGGGTCTCCGGGGAGCTGTTTTTT
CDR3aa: CAWSPQGVSGELFF

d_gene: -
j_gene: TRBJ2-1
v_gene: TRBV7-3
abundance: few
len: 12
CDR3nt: TGTGCCAGCAGCTCCCCGGGAAATGAGCAGTTCTTC
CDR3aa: CASSSPGNEQFF

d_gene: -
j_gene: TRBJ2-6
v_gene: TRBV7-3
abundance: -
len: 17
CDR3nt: TGTGCCAGCAGCCAGTCTATACGGAACTCTGGGGCCAACGTCCTGACTTTC
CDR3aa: CASSQSIRNSGANVLTF

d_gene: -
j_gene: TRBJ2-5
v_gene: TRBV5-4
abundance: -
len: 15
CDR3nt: TGTGCCAGCAGCAAAATACCAGGGTGGCAAGAGACCCAGTACTTC
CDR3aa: CASSKIPGWQETQYF

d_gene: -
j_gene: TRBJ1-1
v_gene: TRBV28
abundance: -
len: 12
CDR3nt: TGTGCCAGCAGTTTAGTAAACACTGAAGCTTTCTTT
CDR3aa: CASSLVNTEAFF

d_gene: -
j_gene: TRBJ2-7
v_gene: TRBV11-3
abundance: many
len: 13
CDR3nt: TGTGCCAGCAGCCTATCTCCGAACTACGAGCAGTACTTC
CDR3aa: CASSLSPNYEQYF

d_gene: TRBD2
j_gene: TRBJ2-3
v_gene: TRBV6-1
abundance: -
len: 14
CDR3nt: TGTGCCAGCAGTGGTGCGGGAGGCGCAGATACGCAGTATTTT
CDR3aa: CASSGAGGADTQYF

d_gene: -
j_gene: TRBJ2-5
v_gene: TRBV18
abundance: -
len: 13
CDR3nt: TGTGCCACCGACACAGGGATCCGGGAGACCCAGTACTTC
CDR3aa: CATDTGIRETQYF

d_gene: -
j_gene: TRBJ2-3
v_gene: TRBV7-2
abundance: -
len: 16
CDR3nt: TGTGCCAGCAGCTTAGCAAGCGAGCCTCCCACAGATACGCAGTATTTT
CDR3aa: CASSLASEPPTDTQYF

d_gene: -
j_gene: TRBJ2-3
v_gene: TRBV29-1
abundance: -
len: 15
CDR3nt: TGCAGCGTTGGGGGTTCCCTGGGGTGGGCAGATACGCAGTATTTT
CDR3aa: CSVGGSLGWADTQYF

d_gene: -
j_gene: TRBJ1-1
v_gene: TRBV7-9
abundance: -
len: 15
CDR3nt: TGTGCCAGCAGCTTAAGGGATGGGGTGGACACTGAAGCTTTCTTT
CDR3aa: CASSLRDGVDTEAFF

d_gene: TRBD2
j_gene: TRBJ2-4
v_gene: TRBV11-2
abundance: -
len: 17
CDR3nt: TGTGCCAGCAGCTTAGCCTATCTACTAGCGGAGAACAACATTCAGTACTTC
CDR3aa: CASSLAYLLAENNIQYF

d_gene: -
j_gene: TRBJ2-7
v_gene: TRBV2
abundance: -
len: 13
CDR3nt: TGTGCCAGCAGCGCAGGGGGGAGTCGCGAGCAGTACTTC
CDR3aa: CASSAGGSREQYF

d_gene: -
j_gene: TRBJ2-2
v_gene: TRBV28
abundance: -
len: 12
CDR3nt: TGTGCCAGCAGTTCCTACACCGGGGAGCTGTTTTTT
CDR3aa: CASSSYTGELFF

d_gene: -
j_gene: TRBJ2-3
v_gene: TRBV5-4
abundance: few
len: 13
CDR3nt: TGTGCCAGCAGCTGGACGCGGGGAGATACGCAGTATTTT
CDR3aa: CASSWTRGDTQYF

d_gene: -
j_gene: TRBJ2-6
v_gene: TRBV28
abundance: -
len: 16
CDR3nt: TGTGCCAGCACTTACTTTTTGGGCTCTGGGGCCAACGTCCTGACTTTC
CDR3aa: CASTYFLGSGANVLTF

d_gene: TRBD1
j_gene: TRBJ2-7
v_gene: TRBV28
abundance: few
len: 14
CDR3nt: TGTGCCAGCAGTTCCTACAGGGGCTCCTACGAGCAGTACTTC
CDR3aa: CASSSYRGSYEQYF

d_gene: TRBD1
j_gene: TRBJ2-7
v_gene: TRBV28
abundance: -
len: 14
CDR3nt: TGTGCCAGCAACCCCGGGGACAGCCGCTACGAGCAGTACTTC
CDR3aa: CASNPGDSRYEQYF